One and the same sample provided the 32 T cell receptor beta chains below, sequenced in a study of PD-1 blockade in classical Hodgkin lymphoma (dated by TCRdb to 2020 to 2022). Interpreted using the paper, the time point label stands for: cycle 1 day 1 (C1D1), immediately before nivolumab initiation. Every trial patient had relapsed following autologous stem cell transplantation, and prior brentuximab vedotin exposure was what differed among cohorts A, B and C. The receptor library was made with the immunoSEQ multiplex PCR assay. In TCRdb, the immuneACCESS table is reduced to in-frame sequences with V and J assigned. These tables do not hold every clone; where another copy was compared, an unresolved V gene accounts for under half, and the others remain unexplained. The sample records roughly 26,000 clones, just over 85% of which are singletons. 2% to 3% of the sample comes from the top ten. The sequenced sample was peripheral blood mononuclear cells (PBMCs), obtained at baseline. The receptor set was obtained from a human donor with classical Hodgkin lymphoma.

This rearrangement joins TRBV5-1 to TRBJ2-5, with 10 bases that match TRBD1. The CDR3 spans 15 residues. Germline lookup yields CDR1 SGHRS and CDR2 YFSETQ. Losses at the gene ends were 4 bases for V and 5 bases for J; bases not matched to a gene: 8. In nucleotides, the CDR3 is TGCGCCAGCAGCCAAGACAGGGGGCTGGAGGAGACCCAGTACTTC. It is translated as CASSQDRGLEETQYF.

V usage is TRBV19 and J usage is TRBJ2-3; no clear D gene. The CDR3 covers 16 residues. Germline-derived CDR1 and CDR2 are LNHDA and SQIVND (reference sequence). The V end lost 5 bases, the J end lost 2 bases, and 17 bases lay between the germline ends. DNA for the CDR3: TGTGCCAGTAGTGTCGGTTGGATCCAACCCACAGATACGCAGTATTTT. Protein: CASSVGWIQPTDTQYF.

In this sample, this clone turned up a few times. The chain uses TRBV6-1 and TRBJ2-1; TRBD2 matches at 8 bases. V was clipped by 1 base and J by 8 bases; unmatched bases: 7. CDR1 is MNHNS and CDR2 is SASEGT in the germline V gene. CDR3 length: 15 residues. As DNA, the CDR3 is TGTGCCAGCAGTGAAGGGTCGGGGGGGCAAGATGAGCAGTTCTTC. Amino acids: CASSEGSGGQDEQFF.

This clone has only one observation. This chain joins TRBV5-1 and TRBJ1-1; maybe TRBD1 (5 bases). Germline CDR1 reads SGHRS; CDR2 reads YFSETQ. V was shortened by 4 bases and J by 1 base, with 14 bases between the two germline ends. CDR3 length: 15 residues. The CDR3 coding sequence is TGCGCCAGCAGCAGGGGCGGGGGGTCGAACACTGAAGCTTTCTTT. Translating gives CASSRGGGSNTEAFF.

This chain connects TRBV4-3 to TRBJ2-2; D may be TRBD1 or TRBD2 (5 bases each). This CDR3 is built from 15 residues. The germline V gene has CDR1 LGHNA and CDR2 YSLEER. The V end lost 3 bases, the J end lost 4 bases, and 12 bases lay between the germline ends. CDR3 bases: TGCGCCAGCAGCCATGATGCTGGGACCACCGGGGAGCTGTTTTTT. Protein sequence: CASSHDAGTTGELFF.

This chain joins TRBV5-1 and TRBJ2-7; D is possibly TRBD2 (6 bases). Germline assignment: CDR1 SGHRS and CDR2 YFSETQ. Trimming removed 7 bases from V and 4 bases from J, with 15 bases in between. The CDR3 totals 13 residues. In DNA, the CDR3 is TGCGCCAGCGGCACCCCTGGGGGGTACGAGCAGTACTTC. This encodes CASGTPGGYEQYF.

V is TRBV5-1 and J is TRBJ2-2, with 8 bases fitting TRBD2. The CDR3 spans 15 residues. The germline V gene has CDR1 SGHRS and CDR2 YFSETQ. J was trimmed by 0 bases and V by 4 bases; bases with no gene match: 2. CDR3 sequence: CASSPGGANTGELFF. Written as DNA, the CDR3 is TGCGCCAGCAGCCCCGGGGGGGCGAACACCGGGGAGCTGTTTTTT.

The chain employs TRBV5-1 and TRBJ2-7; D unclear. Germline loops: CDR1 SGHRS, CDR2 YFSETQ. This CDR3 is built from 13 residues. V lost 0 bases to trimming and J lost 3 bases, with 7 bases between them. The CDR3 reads CASSLASNYEQYF. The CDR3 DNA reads TGCGCCAGCAGCTTGGCTTCTAACTACGAGCAGTACTTC.

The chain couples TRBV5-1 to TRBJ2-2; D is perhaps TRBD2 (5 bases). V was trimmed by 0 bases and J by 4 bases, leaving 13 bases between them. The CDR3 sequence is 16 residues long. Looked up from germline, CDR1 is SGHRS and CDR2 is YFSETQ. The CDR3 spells CASSLAVRGSTGELFF. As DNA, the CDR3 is TGCGCCAGCAGCTTGGCCGTACGGGGTTCCACCGGGGAGCTGTTTTTT. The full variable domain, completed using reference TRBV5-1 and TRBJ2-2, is KAGVTQTPRYLIKTRGQQVTLSCSPISGHRSVSWYQQTPGQGLQFLFEYFSETQRNKGNFPGRFSGRQFSNSRSEMNVSTLELGDSALYLCASSLAVRGSTGELFFGEGSRLTVL.

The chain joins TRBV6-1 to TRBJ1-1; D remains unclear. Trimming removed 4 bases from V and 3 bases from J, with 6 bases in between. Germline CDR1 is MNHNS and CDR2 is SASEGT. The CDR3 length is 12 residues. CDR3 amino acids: CASSGMDTEAFF. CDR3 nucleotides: TGTGCCAGCAGTGGGATGGACACTGAAGCTTTCTTT.

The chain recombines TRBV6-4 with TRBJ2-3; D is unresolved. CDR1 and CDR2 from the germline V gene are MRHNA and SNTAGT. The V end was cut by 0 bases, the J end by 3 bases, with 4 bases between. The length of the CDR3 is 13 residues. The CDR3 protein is CASSDSRTDTQYF. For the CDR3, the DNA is TGTGCCAGCAGTGACTCCAGAACAGATACGCAGTATTTT.

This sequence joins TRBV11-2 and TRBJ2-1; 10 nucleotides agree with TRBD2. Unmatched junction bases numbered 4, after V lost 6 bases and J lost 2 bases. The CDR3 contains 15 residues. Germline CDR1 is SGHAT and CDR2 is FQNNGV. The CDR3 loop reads CASRQRGGPYNEQFF. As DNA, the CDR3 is TGTGCCAGCAGGCAGCGGGGGGGCCCCTACAATGAGCAGTTCTTC. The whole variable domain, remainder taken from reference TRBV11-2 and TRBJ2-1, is EAGVAQSPRYKIIEKRQSVAFWCNPISGHATLYWYQQILGQGPKLLIQFQNNGVVDDSQLPKDRFSAERLKGVDSTLKIQPAKLEDSAVYLCASRQRGGPYNEQFFGPGTRLTVL.

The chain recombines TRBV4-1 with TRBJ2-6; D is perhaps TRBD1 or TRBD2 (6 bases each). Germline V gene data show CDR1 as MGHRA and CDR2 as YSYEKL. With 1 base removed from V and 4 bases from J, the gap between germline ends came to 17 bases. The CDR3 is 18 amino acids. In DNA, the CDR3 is TGCGCCAGCAGCCAAGGGTGGGGGGCAGTGGCCGGGGCCAACGTCCTGACTTTC. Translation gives CASSQGWGAVAGANVLTF.

The CDR3 bases are TGTGCCAGCAGCTTAACTGGGATCTACGAGCAGTACTTC. Its translation: CASSLTGIYEQYF. The chain couples TRBV13 to TRBJ2-7; no definite D call. The CDR3 has 13 amino acids. Trimming cost V 2 bases and J 3 bases, with 8 bases left between them. CDR1 and CDR2 (germline): PRHDT, FYEKMQ (reference sequence).

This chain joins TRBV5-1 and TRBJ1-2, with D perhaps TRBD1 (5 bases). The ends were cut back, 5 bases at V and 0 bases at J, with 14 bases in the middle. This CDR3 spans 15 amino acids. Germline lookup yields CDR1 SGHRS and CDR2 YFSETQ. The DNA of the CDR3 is TGCGCCAGCAGTCCTGACAGCCTGGCTAACTATGGCTACACCTTC. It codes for CASSPDSLANYGYTF.

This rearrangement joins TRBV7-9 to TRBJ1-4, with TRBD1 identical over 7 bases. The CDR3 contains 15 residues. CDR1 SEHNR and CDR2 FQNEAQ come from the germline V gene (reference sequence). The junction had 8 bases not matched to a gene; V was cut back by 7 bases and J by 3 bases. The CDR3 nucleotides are TGTGCCAGCATCAAGACCGGGACAGCTAATGAAAAACTGTTTTTT. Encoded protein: CASIKTGTANEKLFF.

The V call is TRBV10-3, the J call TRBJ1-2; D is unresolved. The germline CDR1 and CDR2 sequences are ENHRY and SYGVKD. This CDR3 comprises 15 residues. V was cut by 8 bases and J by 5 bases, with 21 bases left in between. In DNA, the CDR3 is TGTGCCATCCGGAGGTTGGAAGGTGGGGATTATGGCTACACCTTC. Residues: CAIRRLEGGDYGYTF.

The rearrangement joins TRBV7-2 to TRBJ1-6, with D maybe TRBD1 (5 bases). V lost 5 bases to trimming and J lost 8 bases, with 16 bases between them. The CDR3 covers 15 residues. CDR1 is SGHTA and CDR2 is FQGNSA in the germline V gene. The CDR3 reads CASSPTWDSDSPLHF. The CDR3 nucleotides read TGTGCCAGCAGCCCGACGTGGGACTCAGATTCACCCCTCCACTTT.

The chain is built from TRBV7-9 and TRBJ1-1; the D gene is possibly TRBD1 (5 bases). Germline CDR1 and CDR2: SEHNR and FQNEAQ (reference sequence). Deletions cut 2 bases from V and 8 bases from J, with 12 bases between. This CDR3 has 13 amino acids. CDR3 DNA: TGTGCCAGCAGCTTACAGGGATCCGGCGAAGCTTTCTTT. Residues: CASSLQGSGEAFF.

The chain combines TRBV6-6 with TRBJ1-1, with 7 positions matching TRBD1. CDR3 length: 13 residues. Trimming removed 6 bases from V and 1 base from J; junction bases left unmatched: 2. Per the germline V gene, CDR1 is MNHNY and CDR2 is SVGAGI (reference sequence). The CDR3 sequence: CASRYRGNTEAFF. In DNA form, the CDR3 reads TGTGCCAGCAGGTACAGGGGGAACACTGAAGCTTTCTTT.

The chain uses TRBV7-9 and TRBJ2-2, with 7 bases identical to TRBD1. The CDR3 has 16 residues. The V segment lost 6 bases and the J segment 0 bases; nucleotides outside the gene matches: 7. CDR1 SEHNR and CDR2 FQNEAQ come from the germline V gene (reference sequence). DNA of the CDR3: TGTGCCAGCAGTTCGGGTAGGGGGCCGAACACCGGGGAGCTGTTTTTT. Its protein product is CASSSGRGPNTGELFF.

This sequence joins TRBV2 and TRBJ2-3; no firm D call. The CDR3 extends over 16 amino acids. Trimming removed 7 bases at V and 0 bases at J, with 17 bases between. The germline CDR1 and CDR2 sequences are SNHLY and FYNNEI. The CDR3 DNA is TGTGCCAGCAAGTGGAGACTTCTCCTTAGCACAGATACGCAGTATTTT. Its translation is CASKWRLLLSTDTQYF.

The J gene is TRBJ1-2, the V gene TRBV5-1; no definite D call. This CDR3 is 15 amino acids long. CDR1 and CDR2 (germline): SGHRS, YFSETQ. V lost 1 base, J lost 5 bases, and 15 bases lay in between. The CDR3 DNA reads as TGCGCCAGCAGCTTGTTTCCAGGAATTGGGTATGGCTACACCTTC. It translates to CASSLFPGIGYGYTF.

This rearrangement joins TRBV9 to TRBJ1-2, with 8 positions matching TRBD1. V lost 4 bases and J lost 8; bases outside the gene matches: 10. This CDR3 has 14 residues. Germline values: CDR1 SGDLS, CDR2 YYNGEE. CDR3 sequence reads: CASSRKSNRGGYTF. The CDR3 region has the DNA TGTGCCAGCAGCCGAAAAAGCAACAGGGGGGGCTACACCTTC.

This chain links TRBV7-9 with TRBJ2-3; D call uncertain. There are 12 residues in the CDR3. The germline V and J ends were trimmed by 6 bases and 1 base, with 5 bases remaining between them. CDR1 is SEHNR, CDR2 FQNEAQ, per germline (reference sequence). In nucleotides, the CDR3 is TGTGCCAGCAGACGGGGCACAGATACGCAGTATTTT. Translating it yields CASRRGTDTQYF.

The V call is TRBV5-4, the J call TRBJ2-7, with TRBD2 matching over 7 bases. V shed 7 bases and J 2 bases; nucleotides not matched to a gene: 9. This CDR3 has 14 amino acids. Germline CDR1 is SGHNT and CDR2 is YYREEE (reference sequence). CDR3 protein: CASSSSGNTYEQYF. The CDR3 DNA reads TGTGCCAGCTCGTCTAGCGGAAACACCTACGAGCAGTACTTC.

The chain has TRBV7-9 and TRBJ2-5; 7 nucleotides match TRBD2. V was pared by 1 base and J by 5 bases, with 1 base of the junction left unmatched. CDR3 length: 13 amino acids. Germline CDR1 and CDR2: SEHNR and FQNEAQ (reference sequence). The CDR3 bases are TGTGCCAGCAGCTTAGACGGGAGGGAGACCCAGTACTTC. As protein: CASSLDGRETQYF.

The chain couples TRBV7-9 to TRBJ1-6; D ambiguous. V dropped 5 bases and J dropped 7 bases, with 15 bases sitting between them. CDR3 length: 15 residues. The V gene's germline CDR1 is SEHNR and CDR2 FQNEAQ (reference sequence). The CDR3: CASSEGGVPNSPLHF. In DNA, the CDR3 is TGTGCCAGCAGCGAAGGTGGGGTTCCCAATTCACCCCTCCACTTT. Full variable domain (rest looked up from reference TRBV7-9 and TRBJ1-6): DTGVSQNPRHKITKRGQNVTFRCDPISEHNRLYWYRQTLGQGPEFLTYFQNEAQLEKSRLLSDRFSAERPKGSFSTLEIQRTEQGDSAMYLCASSEGGVPNSPLHFGNGTRLTVT.

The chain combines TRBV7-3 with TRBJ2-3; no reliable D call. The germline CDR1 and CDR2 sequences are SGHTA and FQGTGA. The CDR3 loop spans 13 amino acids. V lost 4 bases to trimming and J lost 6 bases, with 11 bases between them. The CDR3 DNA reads TGTGCCAGCAGCTCCCCGGCCTCCGATACGCAGTATTTT. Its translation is CASSSPASDTQYF.

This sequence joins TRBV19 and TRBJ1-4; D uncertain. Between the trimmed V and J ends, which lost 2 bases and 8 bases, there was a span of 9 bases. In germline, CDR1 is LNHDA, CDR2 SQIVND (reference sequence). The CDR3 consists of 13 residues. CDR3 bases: TGTGCCAGTAGTATATGGACGTCCGAAAAACTGTTTTTT. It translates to CASSIWTSEKLFF. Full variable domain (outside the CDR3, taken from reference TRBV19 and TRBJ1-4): DGGITQSPKYLFRKEGQNVTLSCEQNLNHDAMYWYRQDPGQGLRLIYYSQIVNDFQKGDIAEGYSVSREKKESFPLTVTSAQKNPTAFYLCASSIWTSEKLFFGSGTQLSVL.

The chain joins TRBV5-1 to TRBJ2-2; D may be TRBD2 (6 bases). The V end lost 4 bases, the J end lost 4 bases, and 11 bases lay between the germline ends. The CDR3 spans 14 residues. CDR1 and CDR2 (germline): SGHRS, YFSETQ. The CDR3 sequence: CASSGGAGTGELFF. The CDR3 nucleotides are TGCGCCAGCAGCGGCGGGGCGGGCACCGGGGAGCTGTTTTTT.

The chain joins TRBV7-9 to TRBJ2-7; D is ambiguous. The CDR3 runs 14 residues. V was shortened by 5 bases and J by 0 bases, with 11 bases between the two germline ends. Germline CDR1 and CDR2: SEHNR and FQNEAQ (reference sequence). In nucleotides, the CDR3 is TGTGCCAGCAGCGGCGACTCAATCTCCTACGAGCAGTACTTC. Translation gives CASSGDSISYEQYF.